The rows below give T cell receptor beta chains drawn from one sample of a study of blood T cell repertoires in COVID-19. Method: immunoSEQ multiplex PCR; TCRdb's copy keeps in-frame clones and lacks some. The sample carries about 250,000 clones, around 90% recorded once. The sample taken for sequencing was peripheral blood. These TCRs come from a man younger than 45 with COVID-19, enrolled during active disease. Both conserved end residues are part of each CDR3. The order of the fields is V gene, J gene, clone size, D gene, CDR3 length, CDR3 protein, CDR3 DNA. A D gene is named only where the DNA matches it firmly. Size is stated for part of the rows, as once, few or many counts, or as a class when the clone is expanded.

v_call: TRBV7-7; j_call: TRBJ2-5; clone_size: .; d_call: TRBD2; cdr3_length: 17; cdr3_aa: CASSTYPLTSGQETQYF; cdr3_nt: TGTGCCAGCAGCACATACCCCCTTACTAGCGGTCAAGAGACCCAGTACTTC
v_call: TRBV21-1; j_call: TRBJ2-7; clone_size: .; d_call: .; cdr3_length: 13; cdr3_aa: CASSKGEGYEQYF; cdr3_nt: TGTGCCAGCAGCAAGGGCGAGGGCTACGAGCAGTACTTC
v_call: TRBV5-1; j_call: TRBJ2-7; clone_size: .; d_call: .; cdr3_length: 17; cdr3_aa: CASSLGGGQGSGYEQYF; cdr3_nt: TGCGCCAGCAGCTTGGGGGGAGGTCAGGGATCTGGCTACGAGCAGTACTTC
v_call: TRBV19; j_call: TRBJ2-7; clone_size: .; d_call: .; cdr3_length: 15; cdr3_aa: CASSRTARPTYEQYF; cdr3_nt: TGTGCCAGTAGCAGGACAGCGCGTCCAACCTACGAGCAGTACTTC
v_call: TRBV5-1; j_call: TRBJ1-1; clone_size: .; d_call: TRBD1; cdr3_length: 15; cdr3_aa: CASSPSRQGGTEAFF; cdr3_nt: TGCGCCAGCAGCCCCAGCCGACAGGGGGGCACTGAAGCTTTCTTT
v_call: TRBV19; j_call: TRBJ1-5; clone_size: .; d_call: .; cdr3_length: 15; cdr3_aa: CASSAEANSNQPQHF; cdr3_nt: TGTGCCAGTAGTGCTGAAGCTAATAGCAATCAGCCCCAGCATTTT
v_call: TRBV18; j_call: TRBJ1-6; clone_size: .; d_call: TRBD1; cdr3_length: 20; cdr3_aa: CASSPERAGGSGSYNSPLHF; cdr3_nt: TGTGCCAGCTCACCGGAGAGGGCAGGGGGCTCGGGGTCCTATAATTCACCCCTCCACTTT
v_call: TRBV9; j_call: TRBJ1-2; clone_size: .; d_call: .; cdr3_length: 14; cdr3_aa: CASSVADFRGGYTF; cdr3_nt: TGTGCCAGCAGCGTAGCTGATTTCAGGGGTGGCTACACCTTC
v_call: TRBV27; j_call: TRBJ2-2; clone_size: .; d_call: TRBD1; cdr3_length: 16; cdr3_aa: CASSSGTAANTGELFF; cdr3_nt: TGTGCCAGCAGTTCCGGGACAGCAGCGAACACCGGGGAGCTGTTTTTT
v_call: TRBV30; j_call: TRBJ2-7; clone_size: .; d_call: .; cdr3_length: 15; cdr3_aa: CAWSVQAGALYEQYF; cdr3_nt: TGTGCCTGGAGTGTACAGGCAGGGGCACTTTACGAGCAGTACTTC
v_call: TRBV19; j_call: TRBJ2-5; clone_size: few; d_call: .; cdr3_length: 14; cdr3_aa: CASSWYSGEETQYF; cdr3_nt: TGTGCCAGTAGTTGGTACTCCGGGGAAGAGACCCAGTACTTC
v_call: TRBV27; j_call: TRBJ1-6; clone_size: .; d_call: .; cdr3_length: 16; cdr3_aa: CASSFVGAGVNSPLHF; cdr3_nt: TGTGCCAGCAGTTTTGTTGGGGCAGGGGTTAATTCACCCCTCCACTTT
v_call: TRBV30; j_call: TRBJ1-1; clone_size: once; d_call: TRBD1; cdr3_length: 13; cdr3_aa: CAWSFTGGTEAFF; cdr3_nt: TGTGCCTGGAGTTTCACAGGGGGAACTGAAGCTTTCTTT
v_call: TRBV11-2; j_call: TRBJ2-2; clone_size: once; d_call: TRBD2; cdr3_length: 17; cdr3_aa: CASSRGLAGGNTGELFF; cdr3_nt: TGTGCCAGCAGCCGGGGGCTAGCGGGGGGGAATACCGGGGAGCTGTTTTTT
v_call: TRBV27; j_call: TRBJ2-3; clone_size: .; d_call: .; cdr3_length: 18; cdr3_aa: CASSKVLVSRYRKDTQYF; cdr3_nt: TGTGCCAGCAGTAAAGTCCTAGTGAGCCGATACAGGAAAGATACGCAGTATTTT
v_call: TRBV7-6; j_call: TRBJ2-3; clone_size: .; d_call: TRBD2; cdr3_length: 15; cdr3_aa: CASSILAGGPNTQYF; cdr3_nt: TGTGCCAGCAGCATCCTAGCGGGGGGGCCAAATACGCAGTATTTT
v_call: TRBV5-1; j_call: TRBJ2-1; clone_size: .; d_call: TRBD2; cdr3_length: 15; cdr3_aa: CASSLVLAEYNEQFF; cdr3_nt: TGCGCCAGCAGCTTGGTACTAGCGGAGTACAATGAGCAGTTCTTC
v_call: TRBV7-2; j_call: TRBJ2-3; clone_size: .; d_call: TRBD2; cdr3_length: 15; cdr3_aa: CASSLVLAGGHTQYF; cdr3_nt: TGTGCCAGCAGCTTAGTACTAGCGGGGGGTCATACGCAGTATTTT
v_call: TRBV19; j_call: TRBJ1-2; clone_size: .; d_call: TRBD1; cdr3_length: 15; cdr3_aa: CASSRPGQEENGYTF; cdr3_nt: TGTGCCAGTAGTAGGCCGGGACAGGAAGAAAATGGCTACACCTTC
v_call: TRBV6-5; j_call: TRBJ2-3; clone_size: .; d_call: TRBD2; cdr3_length: 15; cdr3_aa: CASSYGSGGANTQYF; cdr3_nt: TGTGCCAGCAGTTACGGGAGCGGGGGGGCGAATACGCAGTATTTT
v_call: TRBV2; j_call: TRBJ1-1; clone_size: .; d_call: TRBD1; cdr3_length: 13; cdr3_aa: CASNGQGDTEAFF; cdr3_nt: TGTGCCAGCAACGGACAGGGTGACACTGAAGCTTTCTTT
v_call: TRBV27; j_call: TRBJ1-3; clone_size: .; d_call: TRBD1; cdr3_length: 16; cdr3_aa: CASSPTTGGTGNTIYF; cdr3_nt: TGTGCCAGCTCCCCGACCACAGGGGGCACTGGAAACACCATATATTTT
v_call: TRBV4-1; j_call: TRBJ2-7; clone_size: .; d_call: TRBD2; cdr3_length: 15; cdr3_aa: CASSFRLAGGYEQYF; cdr3_nt: TGCGCCAGCAGCTTCCGACTAGCGGGGGGCTACGAGCAGTACTTC
v_call: TRBV28; j_call: TRBJ1-2; clone_size: .; d_call: .; cdr3_length: 14; cdr3_aa: CASNRAGVDYGYTF; cdr3_nt: TGTGCCAGCAACCGGGCAGGGGTAGACTATGGCTACACCTTC
v_call: TRBV5-1; j_call: TRBJ1-2; clone_size: .; d_call: .; cdr3_length: 15; cdr3_aa: CASSLFLGEGSGYTF; cdr3_nt: TGCGCCAGCAGCTTGTTTCTGGGCGAGGGCTCTGGCTACACCTTC
v_call: TRBV5-1; j_call: TRBJ1-2; clone_size: .; d_call: .; cdr3_length: 14; cdr3_aa: CASSQTPGVDGYTF; cdr3_nt: TGCGCCAGCAGCCAGACCCCAGGGGTGGATGGCTACACCTTC
v_call: TRBV6-5; j_call: TRBJ1-3; clone_size: few; d_call: .; cdr3_length: 14; cdr3_aa: CASSYRGTGNTIYF; cdr3_nt: TGTGCCAGCAGTTACAGGGGGACTGGAAACACCATATATTTT
v_call: TRBV7-9; j_call: TRBJ1-2; clone_size: .; d_call: .; cdr3_length: 10; cdr3_aa: CASSRQDLTF; cdr3_nt: TGTGCCAGCAGCAGACAGGATTTAACCTTC
v_call: TRBV10-3; j_call: TRBJ1-1; clone_size: once; d_call: TRBD1; cdr3_length: 14; cdr3_aa: CAISEGQGNAEAFF; cdr3_nt: TGTGCCATCAGTGAAGGACAGGGTAACGCTGAAGCTTTCTTT
v_call: TRBV11-1; j_call: TRBJ2-2; clone_size: .; d_call: .; cdr3_length: 13; cdr3_aa: CASMRLRAGELFF; cdr3_nt: TGTGCCAGCATGCGATTGCGGGCCGGGGAGCTGTTTTTT
v_call: TRBV24-1; j_call: TRBJ2-3; clone_size: .; d_call: TRBD2; cdr3_length: 15; cdr3_aa: CATSGSGGSPDTQYF; cdr3_nt: TGTGCCACCAGTGGTAGCGGGGGGAGTCCAGATACGCAGTATTTT
v_call: TRBV10-3; j_call: TRBJ2-2; clone_size: .; d_call: .; cdr3_length: 14; cdr3_aa: CAISEGGNTGELFF; cdr3_nt: TGTGCCATCAGCGAAGGGGGGAACACCGGGGAGCTGTTTTTT
v_call: TRBV5-1; j_call: TRBJ2-7; clone_size: .; d_call: TRBD2; cdr3_length: 16; cdr3_aa: CASSLGLAGGLYEQYF; cdr3_nt: TGCGCCAGCAGCTTGGGGCTAGCGGGGGGGCTGTACGAGCAGTACTTC
v_call: TRBV27; j_call: TRBJ1-5; clone_size: .; d_call: .; cdr3_length: 14; cdr3_aa: CASSLSLRGQPQHF; cdr3_nt: TGTGCCAGCAGTCTAAGCCTCAGGGGTCAGCCCCAGCATTTT
v_call: TRBV21-1; j_call: TRBJ2-7; clone_size: few; d_call: .; cdr3_length: 16; cdr3_aa: CASSKDPDRFPYEQYF; cdr3_nt: TGTGCCAGCAGCAAAGACCCCGACAGGTTCCCCTACGAGCAGTACTTC
v_call: TRBV19; j_call: TRBJ1-6; clone_size: .; d_call: .; cdr3_length: 14; cdr3_aa: CASRDNLWNSPLHF; cdr3_nt: TGTGCCAGCAGGGACAATCTGTGGAATTCACCCCTCCACTTT
v_call: TRBV19; j_call: TRBJ1-2; clone_size: .; d_call: TRBD1; cdr3_length: 13; cdr3_aa: CASSLDRAGGYTF; cdr3_nt: TGTGCCAGTAGCCTCGACAGGGCGGGCGGCTACACCTTC
v_call: TRBV11-2; j_call: TRBJ2-7; clone_size: .; d_call: .; cdr3_length: 14; cdr3_aa: CASGGGGIPGEQYF; cdr3_nt: TGTGCCAGCGGAGGGGGGGGCATACCTGGCGAGCAGTACTTC
v_call: TRBV27; j_call: TRBJ1-5; clone_size: .; d_call: .; cdr3_length: 15; cdr3_aa: CASSLMGGSNQPQHF; cdr3_nt: TGTGCCAGCAGTTTAATGGGGGGTAGCAATCAGCCCCAGCATTTT
v_call: TRBV4-1; j_call: TRBJ1-5; clone_size: .; d_call: .; cdr3_length: 14; cdr3_aa: CASSREGRDQPQHF; cdr3_nt: TGCGCCAGCAGCCGGGAGGGAAGGGATCAGCCCCAGCATTTT
v_call: TRBV4-2; j_call: TRBJ1-2; clone_size: .; d_call: TRBD1; cdr3_length: 17; cdr3_aa: CASSQGDPGYRGYGYTF; cdr3_nt: TGTGCCAGCAGCCAAGGGGACCCTGGTTACAGGGGATATGGCTACACCTTC
v_call: TRBV7-9; j_call: TRBJ2-7; clone_size: .; d_call: .; cdr3_length: 14; cdr3_aa: CASSLNPRGHEQYF; cdr3_nt: TGTGCCAGCAGCCTGAACCCCAGGGGCCACGAGCAGTACTTC
v_call: TRBV2; j_call: TRBJ1-5; clone_size: .; d_call: TRBD1; cdr3_length: 14; cdr3_aa: CASSRTGKGQPQHF; cdr3_nt: TGTGCCAGCAGTCGGACAGGGAAAGGCCAGCCCCAGCATTTT
v_call: TRBV16; j_call: TRBJ1-4; clone_size: .; d_call: .; cdr3_length: 14; cdr3_aa: CASSLPGGASKLFF; cdr3_nt: TGTGCCAGCAGCCTTCCCGGGGGGGCATCAAAACTGTTTTTT
v_call: TRBV5-1; j_call: TRBJ2-1; clone_size: .; d_call: .; cdr3_length: 14; cdr3_aa: CASSLVASNHEQFF; cdr3_nt: TGCGCCAGCAGCTTGGTAGCGAGTAACCATGAGCAGTTCTTC
v_call: TRBV5-5; j_call: TRBJ1-6; clone_size: .; d_call: TRBD1; cdr3_length: 15; cdr3_aa: CASTTLTGYNSPLHF; cdr3_nt: TGTGCCAGCACGACACTGACAGGGTATAATTCACCCCTCCACTTT
v_call: TRBV6-1; j_call: TRBJ1-5; clone_size: .; d_call: TRBD1; cdr3_length: 17; cdr3_aa: CASSEARTGYSNQPQHF; cdr3_nt: TGTGCCAGCAGTGAAGCGCGGACAGGTTATAGCAATCAGCCCCAGCATTTT
v_call: TRBV15; j_call: TRBJ1-1; clone_size: .; d_call: .; cdr3_length: 15; cdr3_aa: CATSRAGTRFTEAFF; cdr3_nt: TGTGCCACCAGCAGAGCCGGGACACGCTTCACTGAAGCTTTCTTT